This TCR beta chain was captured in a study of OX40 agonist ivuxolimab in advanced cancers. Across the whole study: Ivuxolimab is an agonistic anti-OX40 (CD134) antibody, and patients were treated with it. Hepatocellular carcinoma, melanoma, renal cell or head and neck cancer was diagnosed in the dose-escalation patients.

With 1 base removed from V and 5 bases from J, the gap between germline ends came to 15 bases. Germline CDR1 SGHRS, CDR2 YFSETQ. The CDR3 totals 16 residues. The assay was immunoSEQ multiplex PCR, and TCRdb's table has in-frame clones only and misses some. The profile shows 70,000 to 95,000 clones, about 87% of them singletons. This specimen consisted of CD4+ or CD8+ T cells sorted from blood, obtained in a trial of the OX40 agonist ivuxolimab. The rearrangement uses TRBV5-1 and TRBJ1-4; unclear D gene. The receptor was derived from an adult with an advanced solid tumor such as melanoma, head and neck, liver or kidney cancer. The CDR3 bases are TGCGCCAGCAGCTTGAACGCCAGGTCCCAAAATGAAAAACTGTTTTTT. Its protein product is CASSLNARSQNEKLFF.